This TCR beta chain is drawn from a study of blood T cell repertoires in COVID-19 (dated by TCRdb to about 2020). In the study overall: Samples from collaborators originated in the United States, Italy and Spain and spanned both the acute and convalescent phases of COVID-19. The prospective study material was composed of cDNA or gDNA derived from T cells, B-cell-depleted T cells, or PBMCs. Deeply sampled blood TCRbeta repertoires from subjects exposed to, actively infected with, or recovered from COVID-19 were included in the dataset. The repertoires were released in a freely available public database intended as a resource for research on the immune response to SARS-CoV-2. The samples were drawn from the first 160 participants of the ongoing ImmuneRACE study and from 950 to 1,500 subjects provided by 6 global collaborators. The sample metadata nearly always contained a de-identified subject ID, COVID-19 status, age in years and sex. HLA class I and class II types, where available, came from metadata supplied by the sample provider rather than from assay-based typing.

TCRbeta CDR3 regions were amplified from genomic DNA using the immunoSEQ Assay, a bias-controlled multiplex PCR. As for how the authors treated the data: Nucleated cell counts per sample were estimated from amplification of reference gene primers within the assay. Sequence reads were collapsed and filtered to measure the absolute abundance of every unique TCRbeta CDR3 rearrangement. Productive Simpson clonality was computed per sample as the square root of Simpson's diversity index over productive rearrangements. The table comes from immuneACCESS by way of TCRdb, which keeps in-frame sequences with V and J called. Part of the clones is missing from these tables; in studies checked, under half for an unresolved V gene and the rest for unknown reasons. For V, J and clone size, that table is used; D and trimming come from the DNA. A total of some 97,000 clones appear in this sample, 70% to 80% of them only once. The ten largest make up 12% of the sample.

Summary of the overall study and its limitations: The amount of clinical and demographic metadata varied by source and participant and was provided uncurated.

Whole blood was collected in K2EDTA tubes by collaborating institutions according to the institutions' own protocols. For TCRbeta analysis, collaborators shipped samples as frozen whole blood, isolated PBMCs, or DNA extracted from either of those sample types. The junction shows trimming of 5 bases on V and 8 bases on J, and the gene matches do not reach 10 bases of it. CDR1 and CDR2, looked up from the germline V gene (reference sequence), are LNHNV and YYDKDF. The CDR3 holds 15 amino acids from the cysteine to the phenylalanine. Of all the DNA, just the CDR3 is kept, 45 bases in frame from base 1. The sample holds one count of this clone. The antigen it binds to is not known. Qualities for individual bases were not recorded, and no much larger clone is one base off.

The chain was built from TRBV15 and TRBJ1-2; the central 11 bases match TRBD1. Material: peripheral blood. This clonotype originated in a woman in her 70s with acute or convalescent COVID-19. The CDR3 protein: CATSPDRGLEGGYTF. DNA sequence: TGTGCCACCAGCCCGGACAGGGGGCTTGAGGGAGGCTACACCTTC.